Each of the 32 T cell receptor beta chains below was sequenced from the same sample in a study of blood T cell repertoires in COVID-19. Sequencing used immunoSEQ multiplex PCR; TCRdb keeps in-frame clones, though not all of them. The data contain some 250,000 clones, 85% to 90% of them singletons. Material: peripheral blood. The origin of the receptors is a woman between 25 and 40 years old with COVID-19, enrolled during active disease.

This clone is a singleton in its sample. CDR3 sequence: CASTHDIRGAFF. In DNA, the CDR3 is TGTGCCAGCACCCACGACATCAGAGGGGCTTTCTTT. This chain links TRBV7-2 with TRBJ1-1; D is uncertain. The V end was cut by 7 bases, the J end by 11 bases, with 17 bases between. The CDR3 has 12 amino acids. Germline CDR1 is SGHTA and CDR2 is FQGNSA.

This clone was counted between two and nine times. The chain combines TRBV7-2 with TRBJ1-1; the D is unclear. The V and J ends lost 2 bases and 1 base respectively, with 8 bases between them. The CDR3 is made up of 14 amino acids. Germline V gene data show CDR1 as SGHTA and CDR2 as FQGNSA. The CDR3 protein is CASSLMPRNTEAFF. DNA of the CDR3: TGTGCCAGCAGCTTAATGCCCAGGAACACTGAAGCTTTCTTT.

The V call is TRBV19, the J call TRBJ1-5; maybe TRBD1 (5 bases). V gave up 6 bases and J gave up 0 bases, with 12 bases separating them. In germline, CDR1 is LNHDA, CDR2 SQIVND (reference sequence). The CDR3 has 15 amino acids. CDR3 sequence (DNA): TGTGCCAGTAGAAGACAGTCTTATAGCAATCAGCCCCAGCATTTT. It specifies CASRRQSYSNQPQHF.

V gene TRBV29-1 combines with J gene TRBJ1-2; no firm D call. The CDR3 spans 16 residues. The V gene's germline CDR1 is SQVTM and CDR2 ANQGSEA. V shed 1 base and J shed 4 bases, with 19 bases lying between them. As DNA, the CDR3 is TGCAGCGTTGAAGGGGTGGCGCTAAAGGAGGGCTATGGCTACACCTTC. This encodes CSVEGVALKEGYGYTF.

Here the CDR3 reads CATSRVFRAGYSTDTQYF. CDR3 sequence (DNA): TGTGCCACCAGCAGAGTTTTTCGAGCGGGGTATAGCACAGATACGCAGTATTTT. The chain carries TRBV15 and TRBJ2-3; TRBD2 aligns across 7 bases. V was pared by 1 base and J by 0 bases, with 10 bases of the junction left unmatched. CDR1 is LNHNV, CDR2 YYDKDF, per germline (reference sequence). The CDR3 consists of 18 residues.

V and J are TRBV10-2 and TRBJ2-7; D is uncertain. Germline loops: CDR1 WSHSY, CDR2 SAAADI. The length of the CDR3 is 13 residues. The V end was cut by 3 bases, the J end by 3 bases, with 9 bases between. CDR3 DNA sequence: TGCGCCAGCAGTGACGACTTCTACTACGAGCAGTACTTC. This encodes CASSDDFYYEQYF.

This sequence joins TRBV7-8 and TRBJ2-3; D may be TRBD2 (6 bases). CDR1 SGHVS and CDR2 FQNEAQ come from the germline V gene. Deletions cut 0 bases from V and 4 bases from J, with 14 bases between. The CDR3 runs to 16 residues. In nucleotides, the CDR3 is TGTGCCAGCAGCTTAGCGGGGGGAAAAATGGCAGATACGCAGTATTTT. Its protein product is CASSLAGGKMADTQYF.

The chain uses TRBV10-3 and TRBJ2-1; D ambiguous. The ends were cut back, 3 bases at V and 7 bases at J, with 13 bases in the middle. The CDR3 loop spans 14 amino acids. Germline values: CDR1 ENHRY, CDR2 SYGVKD. DNA of the CDR3: TGTGCCATCAGTGACGGCGGCTACCTAAATGAGCAGTTCTTC. It translates to CAISDGGYLNEQFF.

The genes are TRBV28 and TRBJ1-1, with D perhaps TRBD1 (5 bases). The CDR3 sequence is 12 residues long. Trimming pared 3 bases from V and 7 bases from J, leaving 9 bases between. Germline values: CDR1 MDHEN, CDR2 SYDVKM. The CDR3 sequence is CASSLEQDEAFF. The CDR3 nucleotides read TGTGCCAGCAGTTTGGAACAGGATGAAGCTTTCTTT.

The chain links TRBV6-5 to TRBJ2-7; TRBD1 agrees at 11 bases. Trimming cost V 6 bases and J 5 bases; bases outside gene matches: 3. Germline CDR1 reads MNHEY; CDR2 reads SVGAGI. This CDR3 has 13 amino acids. CDR3 region: CASRRDRGNEQYF. The DNA for the CDR3 is TGTGCCAGCAGGCGGGACAGGGGGAACGAGCAGTACTTC.

Written as DNA, the CDR3 is TGTGCCAGCAGCTGGGACAGCTACAATGAGCAGTTCTTC. This translates into CASSWDSYNEQFF. The J gene is TRBJ2-1, the V gene TRBV7-7; TRBD1 matches 7 bases. Trimming took 4 bases from V and 3 from J; bases not matched to a gene: 0. Per germline, CDR1 SSHAT and CDR2 FNYEAQ (reference sequence). The CDR3 length is 13 residues.

A single count supports this clone. The V and J genes are TRBV2 and TRBJ1-1, with D uncertain. V dropped 7 bases and J dropped 4 bases, with 13 bases sitting between them. Germline CDR1 SNHLY, CDR2 FYNNEI. The CDR3 is made up of 13 amino acids. The CDR3: CASTDWSATEAFF. CDR3 DNA: TGTGCCAGCACCGACTGGTCAGCCACTGAAGCTTTCTTT.

The chain joins TRBV27 to TRBJ1-4; D perhaps matches TRBD1 (6 bases). Deletions cut 6 bases from V and 8 bases from J, with 25 bases between. Germline values: CDR1 MNHEY, CDR2 SMNVEV (reference sequence). The CDR3 is 17 residues long. CDR3 region: CASRLQIAGASGEKLFF. The CDR3 DNA reads TGTGCCAGCAGACTCCAAATCGCAGGGGCAAGCGGAGAAAAACTGTTTTTT.

This clone turned up a few times. The chain is built from TRBV7-9 and TRBJ2-7, with no clear D. The CDR3 has 11 amino acids. V was clipped by 1 base and J by 5 bases, with 3 bases between them. Germline values: CDR1 SEHNR, CDR2 FQNEAQ (reference sequence). CDR3 sequence: CASSLGDEQYF. For the CDR3, the DNA is TGTGCCAGCAGCTTAGGAGACGAGCAGTACTTC.

This chain uses TRBV5-6 with TRBJ1-6, with a weak D call TRBD1 (6 bases). V dropped 4 bases and J dropped 10 bases, with 15 bases sitting between them. The CDR3 is made up of 14 amino acids. The germline V gene has CDR1 SGHDT and CDR2 YYEEEE. CDR3 nucleotide sequence: TGTGCCAGCAGCGCCCAACAGGGCGAATCACCCCTCCACTTT. This codes for CASSAQQGESPLHF.

V gene TRBV19 combines with J gene TRBJ1-1; the D gene is possibly TRBD1 (6 bases). The CDR3 is 14 residues long. Trimming took 7 bases from V and 4 from J, leaving 16 bases between them. The germline V gene encodes CDR1 LNHDA and CDR2 SQIVND (reference sequence). The CDR3 DNA sequence: TGTGCCAGTACCATAGGGGGGGCATTCACTGAAGCTTTCTTT. This translates into CASTIGGAFTEAFF.

The rearrangement joins TRBV11-2 to TRBJ1-3, with 7 bases that match TRBD1. Losses at the gene ends were 4 bases for V and 3 bases for J; bases not matched to a gene: 3. The germline CDR1 and CDR2 sequences are SGHAT and FQNNGV. The CDR3 is 14 residues long. For the CDR3, the DNA is TGTGCCAGCAGCTCAAGACAGGGTGGAAACACCATATATTTT. This codes for CASSSRQGGNTIYF.

The gene calls are TRBV5-4 and TRBJ1-2, with a tentative D call TRBD1 (6 bases). V shed 4 bases and J shed 12 bases, with 25 bases lying between them. The CDR3 is made up of 15 amino acids. Per germline, CDR1 SGHNT and CDR2 YYREEE (reference sequence). The CDR3 sequence: CASSPVGRRGGYNTF. The CDR3 DNA reads as TGTGCCAGCAGCCCGGTCGGTAGAAGGGGGGGTTACAACACCTTC.

The chain uses TRBV5-4 and TRBJ1-5, with D unclear. Germline CDR1 is SGHNT and CDR2 is YYREEE (reference sequence). V lost 0 bases, J lost 0 bases, and 7 bases lay in between. CDR3 length equals 15 residues. The CDR3 is CASSLGRGSNQPQHF. In DNA form, the CDR3 reads TGTGCCAGCAGCTTGGGGCGGGGTAGCAATCAGCCCCAGCATTTT.

The chain employs TRBV6-5 and TRBJ2-1; D possibly corresponds to TRBD1 (6 bases). This CDR3 is built from 15 residues. Trimming left V 7 bases short and J 9 bases short, with 22 bases between. Per the germline V gene, CDR1 is MNHEY and CDR2 is SVGAGI. The CDR3 nucleotides read TGTGCCAGCACTTTAGAGGGCACAGGGTTTCGTGAGCAGTTCTTC. Protein sequence: CASTLEGTGFREQFF.

This chain links TRBV19 with TRBJ2-3; 12 bases line up with TRBD2. The CDR3 length is 16 residues. Germline values: CDR1 LNHDA, CDR2 SQIVND (reference sequence). J lost 5 bases, V lost 11 bases, and 14 bases had no gene match. CDR3 sequence (DNA): TGTGCCTCCCAAAGGGAGACTAGCGGGGGAAGAGATACGCAGTATTTT. Residues: CASQRETSGGRDTQYF.

This chain links TRBV18 with TRBJ2-7; TRBD2 matches at 11 bases. Germline lookup yields CDR1 KGHSH and CDR2 LQKENI. The CDR3 sequence is 15 residues long. The ends lost 6 bases at V and 6 bases at J; junction bases unmatched: 10. CDR3 sequence reads: CASSPPGGLAAEQYF. Here the CDR3 DNA reads TGTGCCAGCTCCCCCCCCGGGGGACTAGCGGCCGAGCAGTACTTC. Drawing the rest from reference TRBV18 and TRBJ2-7, the complete variable domain is NAGVMQNPRHLVRRRGQEARLRCSPMKGHSHVYWYRQLPEEGLKFMVYLQKENIIDESGMPKERFSAEFPKEGPSILRIQQVVRGDSAAYFCASSPPGGLAAEQYFGPGTRLTVT.

The chain uses TRBV12-5 and TRBJ1-5, with 10 bases matching TRBD1. Germline-derived CDR1 and CDR2 are LGHNT and FRNRAP. Trimming took 6 bases from V and 4 from J; bases not matched to a gene: 6. The CDR3 totals 15 residues. This chain's CDR3 is CASGQGTGENQPQHF. The DNA for the CDR3 is TGTGCTAGTGGCCAAGGGACAGGGGAAAATCAGCCCCAGCATTTT.

The V call is TRBV19, the J call TRBJ2-7; D perhaps matches TRBD1 (6 bases). V was trimmed by 6 bases and J by 1 base, leaving 10 bases between them. Germline V CDR1 and CDR2: LNHDA, SQIVND (reference sequence). The CDR3 contains 13 residues. The CDR3 loop is CASSIGQSYEQYF. CDR3 nucleotides: TGTGCCAGTAGCATCGGACAGTCCTACGAGCAGTACTTC.

This clone has just a few counts. The V and J genes are TRBV10-2 and TRBJ1-6, with TRBD1 identical over 7 bases. The CDR3 has 14 amino acids. Trimming cost V 5 bases and J 10 bases; bases outside gene matches: 8. The V gene's germline CDR1 is WSHSY and CDR2 SAAADI. As DNA, the CDR3 is TGCGCCAGCAGTCTACAGGGGAAGGGGTCACCCCTCCACTTT. Translated: CASSLQGKGSPLHF.

The chain links TRBV10-2 to TRBJ2-1; 7 bases agree with TRBD1. This CDR3 has 15 residues. Germline V gene sequence: CDR1 WSHSY, CDR2 SAAADI. Trimming at V came to 6 bases and at J to 4 bases, leaving 9 bases not matched to a gene. CDR3: CASRDWDRFYNEQFF. DNA of the CDR3: TGCGCCAGCAGGGACTGGGACAGATTTTACAATGAGCAGTTCTTC.

The chain uses TRBV27 and TRBJ1-3; no clear D gene. CDR1 is MNHEY and CDR2 is SMNVEV in the germline V gene (reference sequence). The CDR3 is 14 residues long. Deletions cut 3 bases from V and 3 bases from J, with 9 bases between. The CDR3: CASSFGGVGNTIYF. The CDR3 DNA reads as TGTGCCAGCAGTTTCGGAGGCGTTGGAAACACCATATATTTT.

This sequence joins TRBV19 and TRBJ2-5; 7 bases are shared with TRBD1. CDR1 and CDR2 from the germline V gene are LNHDA and SQIVND (reference sequence). The CDR3 has 15 amino acids. The V segment lost 4 bases and the J segment 5 bases; nucleotides outside the gene matches: 10. The CDR3 is CASSTPDRLGETQYF. The CDR3 region has the DNA TGTGCCAGTAGTACCCCGGACAGGCTAGGGGAGACCCAGTACTTC.

This sequence joins TRBV6-5 and TRBJ2-3, with 10 bases identical to TRBD2. The CDR3 has 15 amino acids. After removal of 6 bases from V and 6 bases from J, the junction contained 9 bases not matched to a gene. CDR1 and CDR2 from the germline V gene are MNHEY and SVGAGI. CDR3 sequence (DNA): TGTGCCAGCAGCTGGAGCGGGGGGGCTCCCGATACGCAGTATTTT. Translation: CASSWSGGAPDTQYF.

The gene calls are TRBV7-9 and TRBJ2-6, with TRBD1 as a possible D gene (5 bases). CDR3 length: 18 residues. Germline V lookup: CDR1 SEHNR, CDR2 FQNEAQ (reference sequence). Trimming removed 2 bases at V and 2 bases at J, with 16 bases between. As DNA, the CDR3 is TGTGCCAGCAGCTTACCAGCAGGGTCCAGGACTGGGGCCAACGTCCTGACTTTC. Its protein is CASSLPAGSRTGANVLTF.

The chain has TRBV11-2 and TRBJ2-7; 7 nucleotides line up with TRBD1. V lost 0 bases and J lost 2; bases outside the gene matches: 1. The CDR3 runs 14 residues. Germline assignment: CDR1 SGHAT and CDR2 FQNNGV. This chain's CDR3 is CASSLDQGAYEQYF. CDR3 DNA sequence: TGTGCCAGCAGCTTAGATCAGGGGGCCTACGAGCAGTACTTC.

This clone has a single count. J is TRBJ2-2 and V is TRBV7-7, with D perhaps TRBD2 (6 bases). The length of the CDR3 is 13 residues. The germline V and J ends were trimmed by 0 bases and 7 bases, with 6 bases remaining between them. Germline V CDR1 and CDR2: SSHAT, FNYEAQ (reference sequence). CDR3 DNA: TGTGCCAGCAGCTTAGCGGAGGGCGGGGAGCTGTTTTTT. Amino acid sequence: CASSLAEGGELFF.